The 4 T cell receptor beta chains in this list originate from one sample, sequenced in a study of CD8 T cells in ankylosing spondylitis. Regarding the study as a whole: Ankylosing spondylitis blood appeared to be characterized by a TCR beta motif of roughly eight highly homologous variants.

Each CDR3 protein is one row after TCRdb ran MiXCR on the 5' RACE reads. The sample shows some 840,000 distinct CDR3 sequences, about 10% of them seen only once. Antigens of these TCRs are unknown. Specimen: blood, either unsorted or a sorted T cell fraction (not recorded which). These receptors were taken from a male donor with ankylosing spondylitis.

This chain joins TRBV4-3 and TRBJ1-1, with 8 bases lining up with TRBD1. The germline CDR1 and CDR2 sequences are LGHNA and YSLEER. CDR3 length: 15 amino acids. Losses at the gene ends were 0 bases for V and 11 bases for J; bases not matched to a gene: 11. CDR3 coding DNA: TGCGCCAGCAGCCAAGACATTCAGGGGGCAGTTCGGGCTTTCTTT. Encoded protein: CASSQDIQGAVRAFF.

This chain links TRBV20-1 with TRBJ2-7, with D perhaps matching TRBD1 (5 bases). In germline, CDR1 is DFQATT, CDR2 SNEGSKA (reference sequence). This CDR3 spans 13 amino acids. Trimming removed 5 bases from V and 5 bases from J, with 16 bases in between. The CDR3 region is CSAPTSRENEQYF. CDR3 coding DNA: TGCAGTGCTCCCACCTCCAGGGAAAACGAGCAGTACTTC.

This clonotype showed up many times. This chain uses TRBV9 with TRBJ1-2; D is unresolved. Trimming stripped 0 bases from V and 5 bases from J, with 11 bases between. CDR3 length equals 14 residues. Germline lookup yields CDR1 SGDLS and CDR2 YYNGEE. CDR3 sequence reads: CASSVGPTAYGYTF. The CDR3 DNA is TGTGCCAGCAGCGTAGGCCCCACAGCGTATGGCTACACCTTC.

The chain uses TRBV20-1 and TRBJ2-7, with a tentative D call TRBD2 (6 bases). Germline CDR1 reads DFQATT; CDR2 reads SNEGSKA (reference sequence). The CDR3 is made up of 15 amino acids. Trimming took off 3 bases at V and 3 bases at J, with 18 bases between the two ends. The CDR3 protein is CSASGSGQGRYEQYF. The CDR3, as DNA: TGCAGTGCTAGCGGTAGCGGCCAAGGACGCTACGAGCAGTACTTC.